This record covers a single T cell receptor (beta chain). Its cognate antigen is unknown. The data derive from a study of T cells in Graves' hyperthyroidism and ophthalmopathy. Germline CDR1 is LGHNT and CDR2 is FRNRAP. V gave up 5 bases and J gave up 1 base, with 15 bases separating them. CDR3 size: 16 residues. It was RNA transcripts that yielded the amplified TCR beta CDR3 regions. During a first-round RT-PCR of the TCR CDR3, the HTBI primer set was used. TCRdb analysed the multiplex PCR reads with MiXCR anew, one entry per CDR3 protein. The data hold roughly 420,000 distinct CDR3 sequences, with approximately 14% observed a single time. General study points: Stable hyperthyroidism and ophthalmopathy were separated using 13 V-J signatures.

The sequence was collected from a woman between 18 and 30 years old with Graves' hyperthyroidism. Sample: blood. The chain carries TRBV12-5 and TRBJ2-1, with a weak D call TRBD2 (6 bases). CDR3 sequence (DNA): TGTGCTAGTGGTGACCCCGCGGGACCGTCCTACAATGAGCAGTTCTTC. Translated, it gives CASGDPAGPSYNEQFF.